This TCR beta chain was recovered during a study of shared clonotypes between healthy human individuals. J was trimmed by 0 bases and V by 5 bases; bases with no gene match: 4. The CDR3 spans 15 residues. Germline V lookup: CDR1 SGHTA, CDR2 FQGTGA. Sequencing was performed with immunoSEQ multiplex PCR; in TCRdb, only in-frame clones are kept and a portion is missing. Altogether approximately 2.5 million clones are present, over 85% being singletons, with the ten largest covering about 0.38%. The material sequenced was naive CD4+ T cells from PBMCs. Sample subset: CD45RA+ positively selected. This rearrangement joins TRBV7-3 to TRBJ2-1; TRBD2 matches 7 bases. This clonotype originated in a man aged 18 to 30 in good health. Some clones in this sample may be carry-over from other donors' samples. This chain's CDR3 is CASSLERGSYNEQFF. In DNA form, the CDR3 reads TGTGCCAGCAGCCTTGAGCGGGGCTCCTACAATGAGCAGTTCTTC.